Listed below are T cell receptor beta chains from one sample, sequenced in a study of blood T cell repertoires in COVID-19. Sequenced by immunoSEQ multiplex PCR; TCRdb stores in-frame clones only, minus some. The sample comprises some 270,000 clones, 75% to 90% of which are singletons, and 1.5% to 2% rests with the top ten. The sequenced material came from PBMCs or T cells enriched from blood (not recorded which). Source of these receptors: a woman between 35 and 50 years old who had recovered from COVID-19. Both conserved end residues are part of each CDR3. A D gene is named only where the DNA matches it firmly. Size is omitted from some rows. Given values are once, few, many or a class for expanded clones.

NA	TRBD1	TRBV19	TRBJ2-2	CASSISARGLAGELFF	TGTGCCAGTAGTATAAGTGCCAGGGGGCTCGCCGGGGAGCTGTTTTTT
once	TRBD2	TRBV3-1/TRBV3-2	TRBJ2-1	CASSQAPDLGLAGPSYNEQFF	TGTGCCAGCAGCCAAGCCCCCGACTTGGGACTAGCGGGGCCCTCCTACAATGAGCAGTTCTTC
NA	TRBD1	TRBV7-3	TRBJ1-1	CASSLSTGAGNTEAFF	TGTGCCAGCAGCTTAAGCACAGGGGCCGGGAACACTGAAGCTTTCTTT
NA	TRBD2	TRBV9	TRBJ2-7	CASSVEASGGHYEQYF	TGTGCCAGCAGCGTAGAGGCTAGCGGGGGTCACTACGAGCAGTACTTC
NA	NA	TRBV10-3	TRBJ1-5	CAISEDITQPQHF	TGTGCCATCAGTGAAGACATCACGCAGCCCCAGCATTTT
NA	TRBD1	TRBV10-3	TRBJ1-4	CATKTGGRTNEKLFF	TGTGCCACCAAAACAGGGGGGAGAACTAATGAAAAACTGTTTTTT
few	TRBD2	TRBV13	TRBJ2-7	CASSLSGLGPHF	TGTGCCAGCAGCTTGTCGGGACTAGGACCGCACTTC
NA	TRBD1	TRBV4-1	TRBJ2-7	CASSQIPGQGGYEQYF	TGCGCCAGCAGCCAGATACCGGGACAGGGGGGATACGAGCAGTACTTC
NA	TRBD1	TRBV4-3	TRBJ1-1	CASSHDRGYYTEAFF	TGCGCCAGCAGTCACGACAGGGGGTACTATACTGAAGCTTTCTTT
NA	NA	TRBV20-1	TRBJ1-5	CSARDLTGEHF	TGCAGTGCTAGAGATCTGACTGGAGAGCATTTT
NA	TRBD1	TRBV18	TRBJ2-1	CASSPNQGVVFEQFF	TGTGCCAGCTCTCCAAATCAGGGGGTGGTCTTTGAGCAGTTCTTC
NA	NA	TRBV15	TRBJ1-6	CATSREGHVFGSYNSPLHF	TGTGCCACCAGCAGAGAGGGACACGTCTTCGGGTCCTATAATTCACCCCTCCACTTT
NA	TRBD1	TRBV6-5	TRBJ1-5	CASSRGQGATQPQHF	TGTGCCAGCAGCCGCGGACAGGGGGCGACTCAGCCCCAGCATTTT
NA	NA	TRBV7-4	TRBJ2-7	CASTRGEVYEQYF	TGTGCCAGCACCAGAGGGGAGGTCTACGAGCAGTACTTC
NA	TRBD2	TRBV29-1	TRBJ2-5	CSGAGTSGVRAETQYF	TGCAGCGGGGCCGGGACTAGCGGGGTTAGGGCGGAGACCCAGTACTTC
NA	NA	TRBV27	TRBJ2-2	CASRPIVLAGELFF	TGTGCCAGCCGTCCAATAGTTTTGGCCGGGGAGCTGTTTTTT
NA	NA	TRBV10-3	TRBJ2-5	CAISESGSAETQYF	TGTGCCATCAGTGAGTCTGGTAGTGCGGAGACCCAGTACTTC
NA	TRBD2	TRBV5-1	TRBJ2-5	CASSPGGMGETQYF	TGCGCCAGCAGCCCGGGGGGGATGGGAGAGACCCAGTACTTC
NA	TRBD1	TRBV5-1	TRBJ1-2	CASSPGTAYGYTF	TGCGCCAGCAGCCCCGGGACAGCCTATGGCTACACCTTC
NA	NA	TRBV25-1	TRBJ2-1	CASSERRGSTYNEQFF	TGTGCCAGCAGTGAGAGAAGGGGCTCCACGTACAATGAGCAGTTCTTC
NA	TRBD1	TRBV5-1	TRBJ2-1	CASSFPDREAIF	TGCGCCAGCAGCTTCCCGGACAGGGAAGCGATCTTC
NA	NA	TRBV6-5	TRBJ2-7	CASSYAGTSSYEQYF	TGTGCCAGCAGTTACGCCGGGACTTCATCCTACGAGCAGTACTTC
NA	NA	TRBV5-1	TRBJ1-1	CASSFAGFGTEAFF	TGCGCCAGCAGCTTTGCAGGGTTTGGCACTGAAGCTTTCTTT
NA	NA	TRBV15	TRBJ1-5	CATSRDRMEPQHF	TGTGCCACCAGCAGAGATAGAATGGAGCCCCAGCATTTT
NA	NA	TRBV20-1	TRBJ2-7	CSASDLGRPNEQYF	TGCAGTGCTAGTGATTTGGGCAGGCCCAACGAGCAGTACTTC
NA	NA	TRBV5-1	TRBJ2-5	CASSYRHGGELAQYF	TGCGCCAGCAGCTACCGACACGGAGGAGAACTTGCCCAGTACTTC
NA	TRBD1	TRBV7-3	TRBJ2-1	CASSLGQGARDEQFF	TGTGCCAGCAGCCTTGGACAGGGGGCGCGGGATGAGCAGTTCTTC
NA	NA	TRBV5-1	TRBJ1-1	CASSGGDTEAFF	TGCGCCAGCAGCGGGGGGGACACTGAAGCTTTCTTT
NA	TRBD2	TRBV4-1	TRBJ2-3	CASSRKLAGATTDTQYF	TGCGCCAGCAGCCGGAAACTAGCGGGGGCGACCACAGATACGCAGTATTTT
NA	TRBD2	TRBV19	TRBJ2-1	CASTPNNIAGGTKVAQFF	TGTGCCAGCACCCCTAACAATATAGCGGGAGGTACTAAGGTGGCGCAGTTCTTC
NA	TRBD1	TRBV12-3/TRBV12-4	TRBJ1-2	CASSIRGNYGYTF	TGTGCCAGCAGTATCAGGGGGAACTATGGCTACACCTTC
NA	NA	TRBV6-4	TRBJ2-5	CARSRVFGTQYF	TGTGCCAGATCCAGGGTTTTCGGGACCCAGTACTTC
once	NA	TRBV25-1	TRBJ2-5	CASSEEPVQETQYF	TGTGCCAGCAGTGAAGAGCCGGTACAAGAGACCCAGTACTTC
NA	NA	TRBV19	TRBJ2-2	CASTPGPNTGELFF	TGTGCCAGTACCCCAGGGCCGAACACCGGGGAGCTGTTTTTT
NA	NA	TRBV7-2	TRBJ1-5	CASSLGQNQPQHF	TGTGCCAGCAGCTTAGGGCAAAATCAGCCCCAGCATTTT
NA	TRBD1	TRBV12-3/TRBV12-4	TRBJ2-7	CASSDRGRQYF	TGTGCCAGCAGCGACAGGGGAAGGCAGTACTTC
once	NA	TRBV30	TRBJ1-5	CAWSVREGNQPQHF	TGTGCCTGGAGTGTACGAGAGGGAAATCAGCCCCAGCATTTT
NA	NA	TRBV2	TRBJ1-2	CASSLTSGGQTVGYTF	TGTGCCAGCAGCCTCACATCCGGCGGCCAGACTGTAGGCTACACCTTC
NA	TRBD1	TRBV5-1	TRBJ1-1	CASSLRDRRLDTEAFF	TGCGCCAGCAGCCTCCGGGACAGGCGTTTGGACACTGAAGCTTTCTTT
NA	NA	TRBV5-1	TRBJ2-6	CASSLIVGSGANVLTF	TGCGCCAGCAGCTTGATCGTCGGGTCCGGGGCCAACGTCCTGACTTTC
NA	NA	TRBV27	TRBJ2-5	CASSLSPRETQYF	TGTGCCAGCAGTCTTTCGCCGAGGGAGACCCAGTACTTC
NA	NA	TRBV7-6	TRBJ2-1	CASSLGIQNPYNEQFF	TGTGCCAGCAGCTTAGGTATACAGAACCCCTACAATGAGCAGTTCTTC
NA	NA	TRBV12-3/TRBV12-4	TRBJ1-5	CASSSGWGQPQHF	TGTGCCAGCAGTTCAGGGTGGGGTCAGCCCCAGCATTTT
few	NA	TRBV5-4	TRBJ1-1	CASSPQGRNTEAFF	TGTGCCAGCAGCCCCCAAGGGAGAAACACTGAAGCTTTCTTT
few	NA	TRBV9	TRBJ1-2	CASSVASRSYGYTF	TGTGCCAGCAGCGTAGCTTCCAGGTCATATGGCTACACCTTC
NA	NA	TRBV9	TRBJ1-2	CASSLTGTRAEAANYGYTF	TGTGCCAGCAGCTTAACCGGGACAAGGGCGGAAGCCGCTAACTATGGCTACACCTTC
NA	NA	TRBV18	TRBJ1-2	CASSPSMQGYGYTF	TGTGCCAGCTCACCGTCCATGCAGGGCTATGGCTACACCTTC
NA	NA	TRBV5-1	TRBJ1-1	CASSLDRNTEAFF	TGCGCCAGCAGCTTGGACAGGAACACTGAAGCTTTCTTT
NA	TRBD2	TRBV6-5	TRBJ2-2	CASGREDTGELFF	TGTGCCAGCGGGCGGGAGGACACCGGGGAGCTGTTTTTT
NA	TRBD2	TRBV7-3	TRBJ2-1	CASSPTSGLAGYNEQFF	TGTGCCAGCAGCCCAACCTCGGGACTAGCGGGGTACAATGAGCAGTTCTTC
once	TRBD1	TRBV19	TRBJ1-5	CASSIGMFGQGNQPQHF	TGTGCCAGTAGTATTGGGATGTTCGGACAGGGAAATCAGCCCCAGCATTTT
NA	TRBD1	TRBV24-1	TRBJ2-5	CATGAPLQGRETQYF	TGTGCCACCGGGGCCCCGCTACAGGGGAGAGAGACCCAGTACTTC
few	TRBD2	TRBV30	TRBJ2-1	CAWSVSIGRGGNEQFF	TGTGCCTGGAGTGTATCCATCGGGAGGGGCGGCAATGAGCAGTTCTTC
NA	NA	TRBV7-9	TRBJ1-4	CASSLAGAEKLFF	TGTGCCAGCAGCTTAGCGGGGGCCGAAAAACTGTTTTTT